This note documents a single T cell receptor beta chain sequence. Its recognized antigen is unknown. No per-base quality is available; no much larger clone lies one base away. Samples from volunteer blood donors who had recovered from COVID-19 were contributed by a second Seattle source. Whole blood was collected in K2EDTA tubes by collaborating institutions according to the institutions' own protocols. For TCRbeta analysis, collaborators shipped samples in one of three forms: frozen whole blood, isolated PBMCs, or DNA extracted from either of those sample types. The CDR3 numbers 13 residues from cysteine through phenylalanine. Just the 39-base CDR3 DNA is kept, in frame starting at base 1. Sequences MNHNY (CDR1) and SVGAGI (CDR2) are obtained from the germline V gene (reference sequence). Relative to germline, V is missing 6 bases and J is missing 11 bases, with 12 bases of the junction outside any gene match.

The immunoSEQ Assay, a bias-controlled multiplex PCR, was used to amplify TCRbeta CDR3 regions from genomic DNA. In the source study's methods: Nucleated cell counts per sample were estimated from amplification of reference gene primers within the assay. Sequence reads were collapsed and filtered to measure the absolute abundance of every unique TCRbeta CDR3 rearrangement. For each sample, productive Simpson clonality was calculated by taking the square root of Simpson's diversity index across productive rearrangements. Here the immuneACCESS table is served through TCRdb, limited to in-frame sequences with V and J called. Missing clones are a known gap in these copies; in checked studies unresolved V genes cover under half, and the rest lacks a known reason. The D gene and trimming were derived from the DNA, and the V and J assignments and clone size from that table. This sample gives some 130,000 clones in total; roughly 80% of them show up just once. The top ten clonotypes cover about 10% of the sample.

The source of the sample is a study of blood T cell repertoires in COVID-19 (dated by TCRdb to about 2020). Regarding the complete study: Samples covering the acute and convalescent phases of COVID-19 were provided by collaborators in the United States, Italy and Spain. Where available, HLA class I and class II types were obtained from metadata supplied by the sample provider rather than from assay-based typing. The sample metadata nearly always contained a de-identified subject ID, COVID-19 status, age in years and sex. Subjects who had been exposed to COVID-19, were actively infected with it, or had recovered from it provided the deeply sampled blood TCRbeta repertoires that made up the dataset. The repertoires were released in a freely available public database meant as a resource for research on the immune response to SARS-CoV-2. Samples came from the ongoing ImmuneRACE study (first 160 participants) plus 1,254 subjects from 6 global collaborators. The prospective study material was composed of cDNA or gDNA derived from T cells, B-cell-depleted T cells, or PBMCs.

Paper-wide results and their limitations: The amount of clinical and demographic metadata varied by source and participant and was provided uncurated.

The TCR was taken from a man between 60 and 75 years old who had recovered from COVID-19. The sequence links TRBV6-6 to TRBJ1-2, with 7 bases aligning to TRBD1. The sample consisted of peripheral blood. The DNA reads as follows: TGTGCCAGCAGCCCTCCGGACAGGATAGAGTACACCTTC. The encoded protein is CASSPPDRIEYTF.